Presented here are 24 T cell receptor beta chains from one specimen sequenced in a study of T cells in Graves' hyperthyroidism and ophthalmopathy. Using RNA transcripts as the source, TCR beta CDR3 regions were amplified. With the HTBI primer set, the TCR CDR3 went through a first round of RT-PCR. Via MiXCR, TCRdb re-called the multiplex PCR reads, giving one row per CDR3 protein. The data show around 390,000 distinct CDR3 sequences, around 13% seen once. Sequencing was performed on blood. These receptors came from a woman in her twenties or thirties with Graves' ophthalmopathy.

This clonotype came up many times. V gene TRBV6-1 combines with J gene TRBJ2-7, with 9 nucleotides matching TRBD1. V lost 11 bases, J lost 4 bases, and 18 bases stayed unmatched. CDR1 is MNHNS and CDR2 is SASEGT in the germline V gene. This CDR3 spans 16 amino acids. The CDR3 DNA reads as TGTGCCGCAGAGATCGATCCGGGACAGGGTGAATACGAGCAGTACTTC. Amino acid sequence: CAAEIDPGQGEYEQYF.

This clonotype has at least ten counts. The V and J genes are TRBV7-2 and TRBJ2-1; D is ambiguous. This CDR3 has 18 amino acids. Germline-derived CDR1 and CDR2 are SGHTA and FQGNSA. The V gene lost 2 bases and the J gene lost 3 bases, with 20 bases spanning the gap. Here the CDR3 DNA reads TGTGCCAGCAGCTTACCCTCATCAGGATTTGCGGACTACAATGAGCAGTTCTTC. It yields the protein CASSLPSSGFADYNEQFF.

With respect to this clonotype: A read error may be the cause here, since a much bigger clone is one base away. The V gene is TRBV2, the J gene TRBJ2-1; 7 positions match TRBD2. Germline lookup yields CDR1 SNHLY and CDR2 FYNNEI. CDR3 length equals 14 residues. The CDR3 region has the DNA TGTGCCAGCAGTGAAGTGGTAGCGGGCGATGAGCAGTCCTTC. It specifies CASSEVVAGDEQSF.

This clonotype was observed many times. The CDR3 region has the DNA TGTGCCAGCAGCTTAGTAGGGGACAATCAGCCCCAGCATTTT. Amino acids: CASSLVGDNQPQHF. V usage is TRBV7-9 and J usage is TRBJ1-5, with a possible D match to TRBD1 (5 bases). V was clipped by 1 base and J by 3 bases, with 7 bases between them. Germline values: CDR1 SEHNR, CDR2 FQNEAQ (reference sequence). The CDR3 spans 14 residues.

CDR3 residues: CASSNNRDRVYQETQYF. For the CDR3, the DNA is TGTGCCAGCAGCAACAACCGGGACAGGGTATACCAAGAGACCCAGTACTTC. The chain recombines TRBV11-3 with TRBJ2-5, with TRBD1 matching 9 bases. Germline values: CDR1 SGHNT, CDR2 YENEEA. This CDR3 comprises 17 residues. The V and J ends lost 5 bases and 0 bases, in that order; junction bases with no gene match: 10. Drawing the rest from reference TRBV11-3 and TRBJ2-5, the complete variable domain is EAGVVQSPRYKIIEKKQPVAFWCNPISGHNTLYWYLQNLGQGPELLIRYENEEAVDDSQLPKDRFSAERLKGVDSTLKIQPAELGDSAVYLCASSNNRDRVYQETQYFGPGTRLLVL.

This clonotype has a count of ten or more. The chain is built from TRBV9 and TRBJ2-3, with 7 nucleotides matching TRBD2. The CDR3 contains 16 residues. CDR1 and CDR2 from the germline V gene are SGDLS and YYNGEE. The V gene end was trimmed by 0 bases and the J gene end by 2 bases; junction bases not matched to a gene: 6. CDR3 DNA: TGTGCCAGCAGCGTAGAGTTAGGGACTAACACAGATACGCAGTATTTT. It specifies CASSVELGTNTDTQYF.

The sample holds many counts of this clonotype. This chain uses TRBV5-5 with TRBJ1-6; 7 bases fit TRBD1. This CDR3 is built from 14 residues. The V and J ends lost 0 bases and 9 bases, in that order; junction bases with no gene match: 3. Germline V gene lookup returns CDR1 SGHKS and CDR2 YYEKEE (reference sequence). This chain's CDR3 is CASSLGGQTSPLHF. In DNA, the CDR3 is TGTGCCAGCAGCTTGGGGGGACAGACTTCACCCCTCCACTTT.

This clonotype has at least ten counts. The CDR3 DNA follows: TGTGCCAGCAGCTTCGGGCCGTGGTACGAGCAGTACTTC. Amino acid sequence: CASSFGPWYEQYF. V and J are TRBV11-2 and TRBJ2-7; D is unresolved. Germline CDR1 SGHAT, CDR2 FQNNGV. The V and J ends lost 3 bases and 4 bases respectively, with 10 bases between them. The CDR3 covers 13 residues.

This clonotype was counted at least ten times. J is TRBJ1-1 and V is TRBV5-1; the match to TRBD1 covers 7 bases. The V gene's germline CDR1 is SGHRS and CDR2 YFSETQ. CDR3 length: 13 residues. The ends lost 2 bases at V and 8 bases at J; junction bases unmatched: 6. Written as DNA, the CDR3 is TGCGCCAGCAGCTTAAACAGGGGTCTCGAAGCTTTCTTT. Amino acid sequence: CASSLNRGLEAFF.

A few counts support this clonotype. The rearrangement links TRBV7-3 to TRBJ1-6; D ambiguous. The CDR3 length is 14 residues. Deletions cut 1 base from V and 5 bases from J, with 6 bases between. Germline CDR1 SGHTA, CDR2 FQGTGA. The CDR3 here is CASSLSFDNSPLHF. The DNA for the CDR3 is TGTGCCAGCAGCTTAAGTTTCGATAATTCACCCCTCCACTTT.

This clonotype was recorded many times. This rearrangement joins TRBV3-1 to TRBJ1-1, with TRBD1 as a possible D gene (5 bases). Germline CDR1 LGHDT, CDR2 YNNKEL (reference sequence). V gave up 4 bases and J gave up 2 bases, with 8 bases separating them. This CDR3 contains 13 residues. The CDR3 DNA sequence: TGTGCCAGCAGCCGCCGGGACAACACTGAAGCTTTCTTT. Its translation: CASSRRDNTEAFF.

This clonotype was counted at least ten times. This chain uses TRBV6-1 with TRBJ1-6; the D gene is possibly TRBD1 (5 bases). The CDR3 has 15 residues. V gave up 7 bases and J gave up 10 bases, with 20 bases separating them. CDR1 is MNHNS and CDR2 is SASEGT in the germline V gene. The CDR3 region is CASNWPGQFDSPLHF. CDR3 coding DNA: TGTGCCAGCAACTGGCCAGGGCAGTTTGACTCACCCCTCCACTTT.

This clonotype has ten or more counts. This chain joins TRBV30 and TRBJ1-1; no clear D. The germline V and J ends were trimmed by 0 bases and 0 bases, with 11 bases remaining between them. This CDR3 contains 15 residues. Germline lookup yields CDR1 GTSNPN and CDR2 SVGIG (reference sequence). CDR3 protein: CAWSVEGWVNTEAFF. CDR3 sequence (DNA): TGTGCCTGGAGTGTAGAGGGCTGGGTGAACACTGAAGCTTTCTTT. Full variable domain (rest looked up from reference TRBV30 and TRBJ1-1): SQTIHQWPATLVQPVGSPLSLECTVEGTSNPNLYWYRQAAGRGLQLLFYSVGIGQISSEVPQNLSASRPQDRQFILSSKKLLLSDSGFYLCAWSVEGWVNTEAFFGQGTRLTVV.

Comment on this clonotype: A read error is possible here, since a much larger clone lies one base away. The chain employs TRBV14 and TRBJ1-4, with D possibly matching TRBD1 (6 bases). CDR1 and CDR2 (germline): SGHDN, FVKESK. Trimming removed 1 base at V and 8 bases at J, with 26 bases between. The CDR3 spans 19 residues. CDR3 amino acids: CASSQASSGTWGRGEKLFF. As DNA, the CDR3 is TGTGCCAGCAGCCAAGCATCCTCCGGGACATGGGGCAGGGGAGAAAAACTGTTTTTT.

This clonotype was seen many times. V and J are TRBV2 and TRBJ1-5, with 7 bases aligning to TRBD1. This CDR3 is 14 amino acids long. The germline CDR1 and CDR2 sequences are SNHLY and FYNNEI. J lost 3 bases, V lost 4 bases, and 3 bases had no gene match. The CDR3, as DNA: TGTGCCAGCAGTGCAACAGGGGACAATCAGCCCCAGCATTTT. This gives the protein CASSATGDNQPQHF.

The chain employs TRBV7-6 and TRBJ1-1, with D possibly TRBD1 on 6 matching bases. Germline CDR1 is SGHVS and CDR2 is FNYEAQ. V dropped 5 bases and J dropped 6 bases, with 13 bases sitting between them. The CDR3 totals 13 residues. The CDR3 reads CASSLGGLSEAFF. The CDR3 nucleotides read TGTGCCAGCAGCCTAGGGGGACTTTCTGAAGCTTTCTTT.

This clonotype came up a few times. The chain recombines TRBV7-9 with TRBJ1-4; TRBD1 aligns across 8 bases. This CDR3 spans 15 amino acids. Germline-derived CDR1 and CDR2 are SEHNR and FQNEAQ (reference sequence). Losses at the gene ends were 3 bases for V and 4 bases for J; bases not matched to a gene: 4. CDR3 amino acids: CASSLLDRGNEKLFF. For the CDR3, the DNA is TGTGCCAGCAGCTTGCTCGACAGGGGTAATGAAAAACTGTTTTTT.

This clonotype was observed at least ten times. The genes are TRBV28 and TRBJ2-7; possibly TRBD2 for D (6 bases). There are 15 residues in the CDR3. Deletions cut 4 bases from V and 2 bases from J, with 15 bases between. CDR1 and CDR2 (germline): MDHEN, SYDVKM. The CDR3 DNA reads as TGTGCCAGCAGTTCCATGGGACGGGGGACCTACGAGCAGTACTTC. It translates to CASSSMGRGTYEQYF.

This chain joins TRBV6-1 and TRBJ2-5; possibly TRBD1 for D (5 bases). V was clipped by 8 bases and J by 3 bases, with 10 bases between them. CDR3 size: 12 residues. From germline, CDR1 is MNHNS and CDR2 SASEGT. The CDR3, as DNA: TGTGCCAGCGGGAAGGGGAAAGAGACCCAGTACTTC. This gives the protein CASGKGKETQYF.

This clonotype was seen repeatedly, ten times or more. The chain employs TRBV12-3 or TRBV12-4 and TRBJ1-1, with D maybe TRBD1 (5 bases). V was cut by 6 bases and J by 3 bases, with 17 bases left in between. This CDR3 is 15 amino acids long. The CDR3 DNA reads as TGTGCCAGCAGACCATACCAGGGTAGGGACACTGAAGCTTTCTTT. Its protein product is CASRPYQGRDTEAFF.

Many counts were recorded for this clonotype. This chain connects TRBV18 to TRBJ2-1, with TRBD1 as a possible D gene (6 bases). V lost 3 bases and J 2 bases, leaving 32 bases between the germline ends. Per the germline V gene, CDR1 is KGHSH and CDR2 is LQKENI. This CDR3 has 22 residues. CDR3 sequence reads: CASSPAYPGQSSRITTYNEQFF. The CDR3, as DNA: TGTGCCAGCTCACCTGCCTACCCGGGACAAAGTTCGCGCATCACTACCTACAATGAGCAGTTCTTC.

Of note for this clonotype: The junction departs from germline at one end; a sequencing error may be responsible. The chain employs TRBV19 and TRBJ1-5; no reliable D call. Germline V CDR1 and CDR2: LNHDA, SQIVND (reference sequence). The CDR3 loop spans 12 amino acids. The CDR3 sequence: CASTAGNQPQHF. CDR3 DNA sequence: TGTGCGAGTACGGCAGGAAATCAGCCCCAGCATTTT.

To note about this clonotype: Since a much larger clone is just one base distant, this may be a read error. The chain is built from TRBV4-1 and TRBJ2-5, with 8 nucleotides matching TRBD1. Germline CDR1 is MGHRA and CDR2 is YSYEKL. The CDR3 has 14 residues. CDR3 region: CASSPQGAQESQYF. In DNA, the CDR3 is TGCGCCAGCAGCCCGCAGGGGGCACAAGAGAGCCAGTACTTC.

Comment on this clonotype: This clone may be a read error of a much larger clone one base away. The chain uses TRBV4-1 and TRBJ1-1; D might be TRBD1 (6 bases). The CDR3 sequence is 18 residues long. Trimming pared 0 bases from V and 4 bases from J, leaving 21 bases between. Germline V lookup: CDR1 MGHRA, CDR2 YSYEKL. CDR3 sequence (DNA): TGCGCCAGCAGCCAAGATGGTGTCAAGGGGGTTGTGGGCACTGAAGCTTTCTTT. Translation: CASSQDGVKGVVGTEAFF.